The 28 T cell receptor beta chains below were found in one sample sequenced in a study of shared clonotypes between healthy human individuals. Repertoires were generated with immunoSEQ multiplex PCR, while TCRdb's copy carries only in-frame clones and drops some. The data contain 2 million to 2.5 million clones, just under 95% of them seen just once; the ten biggest clones take up approximately 1.2%. CD45RO-negative, CCR7-selected cells formed the naive CD8 fraction, which excluded terminally differentiated effector memory CD45RA+ cells. Sequencing was carried out using naive CD8+ T cells sorted from blood. All receptors come from a man younger than 30 in good health.

The chain links TRBV5-8 to TRBJ2-3; D ambiguous. The CDR3 has 14 amino acids. CDR1 SGHTS and CDR2 YDEGEE come from the germline V gene. The V and J ends lost 0 bases and 1 base respectively, with 6 bases between them. This chain's CDR3 is CASSLGFGTDTQYF. The CDR3 DNA reads as TGTGCCAGCAGCTTGGGGTTTGGCACAGATACGCAGTATTTT.

J is TRBJ1-2 and V is TRBV28; D call uncertain. V lost 3 bases to trimming and J lost 8 bases, with 13 bases between them. The CDR3 covers 13 residues. From germline, CDR1 is MDHEN and CDR2 SYDVKM. CDR3 in DNA: TGTGCCAGCAGTTTCGGACCGACGGGAGGCTACACCTTC. This sequence encodes CASSFGPTGGYTF.

Turning to this clone: The same CDR3 arises from other DNA sequences in this sample as well. The gene calls are TRBV9 and TRBJ2-3, with no clear D. The CDR3 spans 14 residues. Germline loops: CDR1 SGDLS, CDR2 YYNGEE. V lost 0 bases and J 0 bases, leaving 5 bases between the germline ends. As DNA, the CDR3 is TGTGCCAGCAGCGTAGATGGAAGCACAGATACGCAGTATTTT. It codes for CASSVDGSTDTQYF.

The gene calls are TRBV27 and TRBJ2-2; TRBD1 aligns across 8 bases. Germline assignment: CDR1 MNHEY and CDR2 SMNVEV (reference sequence). V was pared by 5 bases and J by 4 bases, with 6 bases of the junction left unmatched. The CDR3 spans 15 residues. In nucleotides, the CDR3 is TGTGCCAGCAGTACTTGGACAGGGAGCACCGGGGAGCTGTTTTTT. It specifies CASSTWTGSTGELFF.

Notes on this clone: The junction shows a germline mismatch at one end, possibly a read error. The V call is TRBV29-1, the J call TRBJ1-2; weak D call: TRBD1 (6 bases). There are 12 residues in the CDR3. From germline, CDR1 is SQVTM and CDR2 ANQGSEA. CDR3 sequence reads: CSVTQGSYGHTF. The DNA of the CDR3 is TGCAGCGTCACTCAGGGGTCTTATGGCCACACCTTC.

The rearrangement links TRBV5-4 to TRBJ2-5; 8 nucleotides align to TRBD1. Germline V gene data show CDR1 as SGHNT and CDR2 as YYREEE (reference sequence). Trimming removed 2 bases from V and 2 bases from J; junction bases left unmatched: 5. This CDR3 spans 15 amino acids. CDR3 region: CASSFQGAWQETQYF. In nucleotides, the CDR3 is TGTGCCAGCAGCTTTCAGGGGGCCTGGCAAGAGACCCAGTACTTC.

The V gene is TRBV23-1, the J gene TRBJ2-7, with unresolved D. TRBV23-1 is reported as an ORF; its role is uncertain. The CDR3 consists of 15 residues. The germline V and J ends were trimmed by 2 bases and 2 bases, with 13 bases remaining between them. The CDR3 bases are TGCGCCAGCAGTCAAAGAGACAAGACCCCCTACGAGCAGTACTTC. Protein sequence: CASSQRDKTPYEQYF.

V usage is TRBV5-1 and J usage is TRBJ2-7; a weak D match, TRBD1 (5 bases). Germline CDR1 and CDR2: SGHRS and YFSETQ. The CDR3 extends over 14 amino acids. Trimming left V 4 bases short and J 2 bases short, with 13 bases between. This CDR3 reads CASSRWAGTYEQYF. The CDR3 DNA reads TGCGCCAGCAGCCGGTGGGCAGGGACCTACGAGCAGTACTTC.

This chain joins TRBV6-1 and TRBJ2-3, with a weak D call TRBD1 (6 bases). V lost 10 bases and J lost 0, with 17 bases in between. Per the germline V gene, CDR1 is MNHNS and CDR2 is SASEGT. CDR3 length equals 15 residues. CDR3 DNA: TGTGCCACCCAAGTACACAGGGCTAGCACAGATACGCAGTATTTT. Translating gives CATQVHRASTDTQYF.

The genes are TRBV6-5 and TRBJ2-7, with TRBD1 identical over 9 bases. Germline-derived CDR1 and CDR2 are MNHEY and SVGAGI. The CDR3 length is 15 residues. V lost 0 bases to trimming and J lost 5 bases; unmatched junction nucleotides: 5. The CDR3 sequence is CASSYSRTGDHEQYF. CDR3 DNA sequence: TGTGCCAGCAGTTACTCACGGACAGGGGACCACGAGCAGTACTTC.

This clone was recorded once. This rearrangement joins TRBV6-1 to TRBJ2-7, with TRBD1 as a possible D gene (6 bases). This CDR3 comprises 13 residues. Germline CDR1 is MNHNS and CDR2 is SASEGT. V was trimmed by 6 bases and J by 3 bases, leaving 12 bases between them. Written as DNA, the CDR3 is TGTGCCAGCAGCTGGGACATAGACTACGAGCAGTACTTC. Translated: CASSWDIDYEQYF.

The chain joins TRBV27 to TRBJ2-7; 10 bases match TRBD1. Trimming removed 6 bases from V and 2 bases from J; junction bases left unmatched: 4. This CDR3 is built from 14 residues. Germline V gene lookup returns CDR1 MNHEY and CDR2 SMNVEV (reference sequence). The CDR3 protein is CASRGQGRTYEQYF. The CDR3 region has the DNA TGTGCCAGCAGGGGACAGGGGAGGACCTACGAGCAGTACTTC.

About this clone: The sample has other DNA sequences that encode this CDR3 too. V gene TRBV7-9 combines with J gene TRBJ2-2; the match to TRBD2 covers 7 bases. Germline V gene sequence: CDR1 SEHNR, CDR2 FQNEAQ (reference sequence). Trimming removed 1 base from V and 4 bases from J; junction bases left unmatched: 6. The CDR3 extends over 16 amino acids. The CDR3 nucleotides are TGTGCCAGCAGCTTAGTTCCGGGAGGCATCACCGGGGAGCTGTTTTTT. Encoded protein: CASSLVPGGITGELFF.

The chain uses TRBV25-1 and TRBJ2-1, with 8 bases matching TRBD2. The CDR3 contains 16 residues. Germline-derived CDR1 and CDR2 are MGHDK and SYGVNS. The V and J ends lost 0 bases and 8 bases, in that order; junction bases with no gene match: 9. This CDR3 reads CASSEYFGTSTDEQFF. The CDR3 coding sequence is TGTGCCAGCAGTGAATATTTCGGGACTAGTACGGATGAGCAGTTCTTC. The full variable domain, in which reference TRBV25-1 and TRBJ2-1 provide the parts outside the CDR3, is EADIYQTPRYLVIGTGKKITLECSQTMGHDKMYWYQQDPGMELHLIHYSYGVNSTEKGDLSSESTVSRIRTEHFPLTLESARPSHTSQYLCASSEYFGTSTDEQFFGPGTRLTVL.

This sequence joins TRBV19 and TRBJ1-5, with D possibly TRBD1 on 6 matching bases. Germline CDR1 and CDR2: LNHDA and SQIVND (reference sequence). This CDR3 has 15 amino acids. Trimming pared 4 bases from V and 0 bases from J, leaving 10 bases between. In nucleotides, the CDR3 is TGTGCCAGTAGTACCTGGACAGTTAGCAATCAGCCCCAGCATTTT. Its protein is CASSTWTVSNQPQHF.

The chain links TRBV4-1 to TRBJ1-6; D not resolved. The V gene lost 4 bases and the J gene lost 0 bases, with 7 bases spanning the gap. CDR3 length: 15 amino acids. Germline V lookup: CDR1 MGHRA, CDR2 YSYEKL. CDR3 residues: CASSPESSYNSPLHF. Written as DNA, the CDR3 is TGCGCCAGCAGCCCCGAGAGCTCCTATAATTCACCCCTCCACTTT.

The V call is TRBV21-1, the J call TRBJ2-7; TRBD1 is the table's D call and was not checked against the DNA. TRBV21-1 is a recognized pseudogene. This CDR3 has 15 residues. This CDR3 reads CASSKVPGAGYEQYF. CDR3 coding DNA: TGTGCCAGCAGCAAAGTCCCAGGGGCCGGCTACGAGCAGTACTTC.

The chain employs TRBV7-9 and TRBJ2-5; no firm D call. The length of the CDR3 is 14 residues. The ends were cut back, 5 bases at V and 2 bases at J, with 12 bases in the middle. Germline V gene lookup returns CDR1 SEHNR and CDR2 FQNEAQ (reference sequence). The CDR3 DNA follows: TGTGCCAGCAGCCCAGAGGTGGGGCAAGAGACCCAGTACTTC. Translation gives CASSPEVGQETQYF.

Note on this clone: Distinct nucleotide sequences in the sample also encode this CDR3. The chain combines TRBV9 with TRBJ2-1; 9 bases line up with TRBD1. Per the germline V gene, CDR1 is SGDLS and CDR2 is YYNGEE. CDR3 length equals 15 residues. V dropped 0 bases and J dropped 4; count of bases not matched to a gene: 2. The CDR3: CASSVAGQGYNEQFF. CDR3 DNA sequence: TGTGCCAGCAGCGTAGCGGGACAGGGTTACAATGAGCAGTTCTTC.

This chain connects TRBV30 to TRBJ2-5, with TRBD1 matching over 10 bases. The CDR3 spans 15 residues. V lost 0 bases to trimming and J lost 2 bases; unmatched junction nucleotides: 3. Germline-derived CDR1 and CDR2 are GTSNPN and SVGIG (reference sequence). The CDR3 loop reads CAWSVGQGEQETQYF. CDR3 in DNA: TGTGCCTGGAGTGTAGGACAGGGGGAGCAAGAGACCCAGTACTTC.

This clone came up once. The J gene is TRBJ2-3, the V gene TRBV5-1; tentative D call: TRBD1 (6 bases). The ends were cut back, 1 base at V and 4 bases at J, with 16 bases in the middle. The CDR3 is 16 residues long. Germline lookup yields CDR1 SGHRS and CDR2 YFSETQ. As DNA, the CDR3 is TGCGCCAGCAGCTTGCAGACAGGACCTCCCCCAGATACGCAGTATTTT. It yields the protein CASSLQTGPPPDTQYF.

The chain is built from TRBV4-1 and TRBJ1-1; no reliable D call. Germline V CDR1 and CDR2: MGHRA, YSYEKL. The CDR3 has 14 residues. V was trimmed by 0 bases and J by 5 bases, leaving 10 bases between them. CDR3 sequence (DNA): TGCGCCAGCAGCCAAGAATACGGAGGGACTGAAGCTTTCTTT. Its protein product is CASSQEYGGTEAFF.

This chain joins TRBV27 and TRBJ2-3, with no clear D. The CDR3 extends over 16 amino acids. V dropped 3 bases and J dropped 0 bases, with 13 bases sitting between them. The V gene's germline CDR1 is MNHEY and CDR2 SMNVEV (reference sequence). The CDR3 protein is CASSLLTSTSTDTQYF. CDR3 bases: TGTGCCAGCAGTTTGCTTACTTCCACTAGCACAGATACGCAGTATTTT.

The rearrangement joins TRBV5-6 to TRBJ1-5; no firm D call. V was trimmed by 0 bases and J by 7 bases, leaving 14 bases between them. Germline V gene lookup returns CDR1 SGHDT and CDR2 YYEEEE. The CDR3 sequence is 15 residues long. CDR3 bases: TGTGCCAGCAGCTTGGGAGGGTCTTCTGGCCAGCCCCAGCATTTT. This translates into CASSLGGSSGQPQHF.

V is TRBV29-1 and J is TRBJ1-2; TRBD1 might be the D (6 bases). CDR3 length equals 14 residues. V was pared by 6 bases and J by 5 bases, with 19 bases between. Germline V CDR1 and CDR2: SQVTM, ANQGSEA. CDR3 sequence reads: CSVGDRKGGYGYTF. CDR3 in DNA: TGCAGCGTAGGCGACAGGAAAGGAGGTTATGGCTACACCTTC.

The sample holds one count of this clone. The J gene is TRBJ2-2, the V gene TRBV4-2; D not resolved. The germline V and J ends were trimmed by 0 bases and 3 bases, with 14 bases remaining between them. CDR1 is LGHNA, CDR2 YNFKEQ, per germline. The CDR3 runs to 17 residues. DNA for the CDR3: TGTGCCAGCAGCCAAGATCTGGCAGGTCCATACACCGGGGAGCTGTTTTTT. It specifies CASSQDLAGPYTGELFF.

The J gene is TRBJ2-7, the V gene TRBV5-5; no definite D call. The CDR3 runs to 12 residues. CDR1 and CDR2 (germline): SGHKS, YYEKEE (reference sequence). With 0 bases removed from V and 5 bases from J, the gap between germline ends came to 6 bases. DNA for the CDR3: TGTGCCAGCAGCTTGGGGTTCAACGAGCAGTACTTC. This gives the protein CASSLGFNEQYF.

The chain is built from TRBV27 and TRBJ1-1; D is perhaps TRBD1 (6 bases). The CDR3 is made up of 15 amino acids. V lost 5 bases to trimming and J lost 3 bases, with 16 bases between them. Germline V gene sequence: CDR1 MNHEY, CDR2 SMNVEV (reference sequence). CDR3 loop: CASSLEWGRDTEAFF. As DNA, the CDR3 is TGTGCCAGCAGTCTAGAATGGGGGCGGGACACTGAAGCTTTCTTT.